A selection of T cell receptor beta chains follows, all from one sample in a study of blood T cell repertoires in COVID-19. Only in-frame clones appear in the TCRdb table, and some are missing; sequencing was by immunoSEQ multiplex PCR. The sample gives about 200,000 clones, roughly nine tenths of which show up once; 0.7% to 0.8% is in the top ten. The specimen was peripheral blood. These receptor sequences come from a woman in her 70s with acute or convalescent COVID-19. The CDR3 runs from the conserved cysteine through the conserved F or W.

CDR3aa: CASSRDRDGGYTF
v_gene: TRBV18
j_gene: TRBJ1-2

CDR3aa: CASSESVAVPYNEQFF
v_gene: TRBV10-1
j_gene: TRBJ2-1

CDR3aa: CASSPDRVETQYF
v_gene: TRBV7-7
j_gene: TRBJ2-5

CDR3aa: CASSPGRRGDSTDTQYF
v_gene: TRBV5-4
j_gene: TRBJ2-3

CDR3aa: CASSLASSGNTIYF
v_gene: TRBV5-1
j_gene: TRBJ1-3

CDR3aa: CASSLEGNRNTEAFF
v_gene: TRBV28
j_gene: TRBJ1-1

CDR3aa: CASSLTSSGRFYNEQFF
v_gene: TRBV11-3
j_gene: TRBJ2-1

CDR3aa: CASWWGGGETQYF
v_gene: TRBV6-5
j_gene: TRBJ2-5

CDR3aa: CASSPVGGSWGNEQFF
v_gene: TRBV7-6
j_gene: TRBJ2-1

CDR3aa: CASSPRGATLTEAFF
v_gene: TRBV18
j_gene: TRBJ1-1

CDR3aa: CASSSSGGKETQYF
v_gene: TRBV18
j_gene: TRBJ2-5

CDR3aa: CASHAGQISNYGYTF
v_gene: TRBV28
j_gene: TRBJ1-2

CDR3aa: CASSLARYEQYF
v_gene: TRBV5-8
j_gene: TRBJ2-7

CDR3aa: CASSAHTGLAGGSTDTQYF
v_gene: TRBV9
j_gene: TRBJ2-3

CDR3aa: CASSEAPGGRSLNTEAFF
v_gene: TRBV6-1
j_gene: TRBJ1-1

CDR3aa: CATTGGAHNEQFF
v_gene: TRBV24-1
j_gene: TRBJ2-1

CDR3aa: CASSADRDHHEQYF
v_gene: TRBV7-9
j_gene: TRBJ2-7

CDR3aa: CASSPSSGGAYNEQFF
v_gene: TRBV18
j_gene: TRBJ2-1

CDR3aa: CASSEASYEQYF
v_gene: TRBV2
j_gene: TRBJ2-7

CDR3aa: CASSLVGGNQPQHF
v_gene: TRBV5-1
j_gene: TRBJ1-5

CDR3aa: CASSLADTGELFF
v_gene: TRBV5-5
j_gene: TRBJ2-2

CDR3aa: CASSSFAGTGVGSPLHF
v_gene: TRBV5-1
j_gene: TRBJ1-6

CDR3aa: CASSSNRAYGYTF
v_gene: TRBV5-4
j_gene: TRBJ1-2

CDR3aa: CASSTPSGANTGELFF
v_gene: TRBV19
j_gene: TRBJ2-2

CDR3aa: CASSQDSAGVGEQYF
v_gene: TRBV14
j_gene: TRBJ2-7

CDR3aa: CASRAAGGTEAFF
v_gene: TRBV6-5
j_gene: TRBJ1-1

CDR3aa: CASSVGDRGRSEKLFF
v_gene: TRBV9
j_gene: TRBJ1-4

CDR3aa: CASSGGSGGDTQYF
v_gene: TRBV9
j_gene: TRBJ2-3

CDR3aa: CASSQGGTALPGNEKLFF
v_gene: TRBV3-1/TRBV3-2
j_gene: TRBJ1-4

CDR3aa: CASSVFERRITDTQYF
v_gene: TRBV6-1
j_gene: TRBJ2-3

CDR3aa: CASSLTNEQFF
v_gene: TRBV5-1
j_gene: TRBJ2-1

CDR3aa: CATRRNSNQPQHF
v_gene: TRBV15
j_gene: TRBJ1-5

CDR3aa: CASSDTDGTEAFF
v_gene: TRBV12-3/TRBV12-4
j_gene: TRBJ1-1

CDR3aa: CASSLALDRALGTEAFF
v_gene: TRBV5-6
j_gene: TRBJ1-1

CDR3aa: CASKGLGTGDSPLHF
v_gene: TRBV5-1
j_gene: TRBJ1-6

CDR3aa: CSASVSGNQPQHF
v_gene: TRBV20-1
j_gene: TRBJ1-5

CDR3aa: CASSQLRGPDQPQHF
v_gene: TRBV18
j_gene: TRBJ1-5

CDR3aa: CASSSWTSGADNEQFF
v_gene: TRBV5-6
j_gene: TRBJ2-1

CDR3aa: CASSATSGGIIYTF
v_gene: TRBV5-1
j_gene: TRBJ1-2

CDR3aa: CASSYRGQGYGYTF
v_gene: TRBV6-5
j_gene: TRBJ1-2

CDR3aa: CASSLSQRDSPLHF
v_gene: TRBV27
j_gene: TRBJ1-6

CDR3aa: CASSLPGNQPQHF
v_gene: TRBV28
j_gene: TRBJ1-5

CDR3aa: CASSQKGANTGELFF
v_gene: TRBV3-1/TRBV3-2
j_gene: TRBJ2-2

CDR3aa: CASSLWSQTGGRNTIYF
v_gene: TRBV7-9
j_gene: TRBJ1-3

CDR3aa: CASDRPGGAEAFF
v_gene: TRBV12-5
j_gene: TRBJ1-1

CDR3aa: CASSQDLDARSEKLFF
v_gene: TRBV4-3
j_gene: TRBJ1-4

CDR3aa: CASISDGNTGELFF
v_gene: TRBV10-1
j_gene: TRBJ2-2

CDR3aa: CASSYLGTGTGSPLHF
v_gene: TRBV6-5
j_gene: TRBJ1-6

CDR3aa: CASSSLAGGSTDTQYF
v_gene: TRBV4-1
j_gene: TRBJ2-3

CDR3aa: CASSLFGGTGLTGELFF
v_gene: TRBV5-1
j_gene: TRBJ2-2

CDR3aa: CASRATPGSGQPQHF
v_gene: TRBV6-5
j_gene: TRBJ1-5

CDR3aa: CASSSGSWYGYTF
v_gene: TRBV6-5
j_gene: TRBJ1-2